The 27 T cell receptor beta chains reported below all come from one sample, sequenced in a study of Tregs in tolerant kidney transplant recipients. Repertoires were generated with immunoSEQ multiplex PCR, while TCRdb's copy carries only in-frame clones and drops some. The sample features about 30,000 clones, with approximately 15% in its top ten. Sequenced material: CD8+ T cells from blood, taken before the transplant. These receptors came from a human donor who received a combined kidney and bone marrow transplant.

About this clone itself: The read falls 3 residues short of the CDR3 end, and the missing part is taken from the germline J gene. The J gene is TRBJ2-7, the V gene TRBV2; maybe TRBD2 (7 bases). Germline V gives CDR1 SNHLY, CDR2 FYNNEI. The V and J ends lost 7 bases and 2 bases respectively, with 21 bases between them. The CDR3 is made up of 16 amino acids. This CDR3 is CASTYRGAGVAYEQYF. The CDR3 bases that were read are TGTGCCAGCACCTACCGGGGGGCCGGAGTCGCCTACGAG. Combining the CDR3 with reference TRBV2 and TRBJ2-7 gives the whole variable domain EPEVTQTPSHQVTQMGQEVILRCVPISNHLYFYWYRQILGQKVEFLVSFYNNEISEKSEIFDDQFSVERPDGSNFTLKIRSTKLEDSAMYFCASTYRGAGVAYEQYFGPGTRLTVT.

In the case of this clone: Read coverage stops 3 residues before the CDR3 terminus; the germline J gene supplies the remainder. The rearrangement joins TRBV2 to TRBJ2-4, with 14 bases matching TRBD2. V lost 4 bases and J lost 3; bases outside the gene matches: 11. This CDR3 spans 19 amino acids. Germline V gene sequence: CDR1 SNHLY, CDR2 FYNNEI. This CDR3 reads CASSVISGLAGAGKNIQYF. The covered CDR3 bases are TGTGCCAGCAGTGTAATATCGGGACTAGCGGGAGCGGGCAAAAACATT.

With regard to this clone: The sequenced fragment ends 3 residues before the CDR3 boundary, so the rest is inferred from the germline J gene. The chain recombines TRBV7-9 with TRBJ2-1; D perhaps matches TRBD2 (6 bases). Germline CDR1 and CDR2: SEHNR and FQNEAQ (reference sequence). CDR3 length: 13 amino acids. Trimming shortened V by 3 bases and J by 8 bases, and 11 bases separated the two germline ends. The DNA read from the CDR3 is TGTGCCAGCAGCTTCGGGACGGGGGATGAG. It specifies CASSFGTGDE. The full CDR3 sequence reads CASSFGTGDEQFF.

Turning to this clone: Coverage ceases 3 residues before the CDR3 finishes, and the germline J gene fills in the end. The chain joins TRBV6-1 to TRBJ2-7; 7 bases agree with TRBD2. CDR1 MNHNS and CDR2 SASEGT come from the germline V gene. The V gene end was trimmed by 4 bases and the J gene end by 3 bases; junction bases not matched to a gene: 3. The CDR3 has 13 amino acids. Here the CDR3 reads CASSGLAVYEQYF. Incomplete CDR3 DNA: TGTGCCAGCAGTGGGCTAGCGGTCTACGAG.

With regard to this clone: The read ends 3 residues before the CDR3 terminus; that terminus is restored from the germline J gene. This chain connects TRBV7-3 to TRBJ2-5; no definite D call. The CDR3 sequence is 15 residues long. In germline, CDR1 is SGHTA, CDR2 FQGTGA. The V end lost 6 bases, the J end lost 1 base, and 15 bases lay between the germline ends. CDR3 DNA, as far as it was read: TGTGCCAGCAGGCCAGGTATACAGCCCCAAGAGACC. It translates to CASRPGIQPQET. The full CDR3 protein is CASRPGIQPQETQYF.

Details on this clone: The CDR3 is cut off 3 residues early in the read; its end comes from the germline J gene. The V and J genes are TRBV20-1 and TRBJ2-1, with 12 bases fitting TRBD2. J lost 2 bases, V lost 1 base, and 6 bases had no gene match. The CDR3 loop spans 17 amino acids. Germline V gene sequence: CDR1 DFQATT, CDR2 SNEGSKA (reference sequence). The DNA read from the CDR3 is TGCAGTGCTAGAGTAGGACTAGCGGGATCGACCTACAATGAG. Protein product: CSARVGLAGSTYNE. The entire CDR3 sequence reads CSARVGLAGSTYNEQFF.

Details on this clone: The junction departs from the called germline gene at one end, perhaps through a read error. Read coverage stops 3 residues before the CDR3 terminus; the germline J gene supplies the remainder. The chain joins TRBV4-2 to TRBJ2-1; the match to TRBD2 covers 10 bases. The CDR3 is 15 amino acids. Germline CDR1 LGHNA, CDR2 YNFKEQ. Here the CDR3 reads CASSVLAGDYNEQFF. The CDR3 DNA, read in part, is TGCGCCAGCAGCGTTCTAGCGGGAGACTACAATGAG.

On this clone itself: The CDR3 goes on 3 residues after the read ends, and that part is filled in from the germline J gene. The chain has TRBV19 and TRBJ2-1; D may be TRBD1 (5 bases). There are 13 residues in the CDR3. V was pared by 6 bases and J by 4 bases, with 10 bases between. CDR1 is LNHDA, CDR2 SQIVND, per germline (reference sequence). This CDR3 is CASSLTVYNEQFF. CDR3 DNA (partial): TGTGCCAGTAGCCTGACAGTATACAATGAG.

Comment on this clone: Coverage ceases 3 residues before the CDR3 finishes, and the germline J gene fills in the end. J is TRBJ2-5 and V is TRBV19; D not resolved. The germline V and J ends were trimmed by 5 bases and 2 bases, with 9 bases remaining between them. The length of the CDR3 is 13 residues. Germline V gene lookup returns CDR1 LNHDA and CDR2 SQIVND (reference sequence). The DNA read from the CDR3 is TGTGCCAGTAGTTTACCTAGACAAGAGACC. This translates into CASSLPRQET. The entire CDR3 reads CASSLPRQETQYF.

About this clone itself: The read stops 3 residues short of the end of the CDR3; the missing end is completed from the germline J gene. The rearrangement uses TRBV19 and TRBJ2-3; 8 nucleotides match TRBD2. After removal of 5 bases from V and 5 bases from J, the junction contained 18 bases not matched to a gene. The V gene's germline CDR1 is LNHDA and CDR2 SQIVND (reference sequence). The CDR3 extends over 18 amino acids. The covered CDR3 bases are TGTGCCAGTAGTTTCACCCCAATCCAAGCGGGAGAGGAAGATACG. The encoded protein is CASSFTPIQAGEEDT. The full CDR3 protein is CASSFTPIQAGEEDTQYF.

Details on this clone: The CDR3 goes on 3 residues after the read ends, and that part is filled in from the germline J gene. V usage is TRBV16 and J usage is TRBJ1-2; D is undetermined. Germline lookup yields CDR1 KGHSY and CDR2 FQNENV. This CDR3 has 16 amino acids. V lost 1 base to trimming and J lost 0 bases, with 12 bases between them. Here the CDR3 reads CASSQLAVYPNYGYTF. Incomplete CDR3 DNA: TGTGCCAGCAGCCAATTAGCCGTCTATCCTAACTATGGC.

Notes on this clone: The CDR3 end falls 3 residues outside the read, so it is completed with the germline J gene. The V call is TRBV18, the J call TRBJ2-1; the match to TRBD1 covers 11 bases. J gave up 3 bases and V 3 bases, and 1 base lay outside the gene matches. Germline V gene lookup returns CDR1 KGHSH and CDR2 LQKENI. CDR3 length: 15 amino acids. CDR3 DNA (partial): TGTGCCAGCTCACCGGGACAGGGGGACTACAATGAG. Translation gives CASSPGQGDYNE. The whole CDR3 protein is CASSPGQGDYNEQFF.

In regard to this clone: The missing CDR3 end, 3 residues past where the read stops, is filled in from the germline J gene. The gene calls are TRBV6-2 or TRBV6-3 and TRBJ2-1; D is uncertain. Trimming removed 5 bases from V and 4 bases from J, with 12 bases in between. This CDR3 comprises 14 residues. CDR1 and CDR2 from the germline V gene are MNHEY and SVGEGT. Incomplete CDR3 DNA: TGTGCCAGCAGTCCCGCAGGAGTTTACAATGAG. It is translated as CASSPAGVYNE. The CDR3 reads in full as CASSPAGVYNEQFF.

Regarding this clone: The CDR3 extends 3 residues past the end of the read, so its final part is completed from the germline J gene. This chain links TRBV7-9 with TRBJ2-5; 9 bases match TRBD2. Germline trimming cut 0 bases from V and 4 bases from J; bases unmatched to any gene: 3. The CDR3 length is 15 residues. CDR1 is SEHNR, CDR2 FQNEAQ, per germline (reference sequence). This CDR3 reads CASSLAALAGETQYF. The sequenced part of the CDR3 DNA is TGTGCCAGCAGCTTAGCGGCACTAGCGGGAGAGACC.

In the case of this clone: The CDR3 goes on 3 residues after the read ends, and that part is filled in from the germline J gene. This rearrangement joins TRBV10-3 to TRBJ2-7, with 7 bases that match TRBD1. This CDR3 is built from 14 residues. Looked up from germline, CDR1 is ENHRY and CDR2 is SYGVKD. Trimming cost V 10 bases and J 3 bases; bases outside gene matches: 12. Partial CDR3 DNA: TGTGCCACCGATGATGGACAGGATAGCTACGAG. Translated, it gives CATDDGQDSYE. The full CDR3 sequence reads CATDDGQDSYEQYF.

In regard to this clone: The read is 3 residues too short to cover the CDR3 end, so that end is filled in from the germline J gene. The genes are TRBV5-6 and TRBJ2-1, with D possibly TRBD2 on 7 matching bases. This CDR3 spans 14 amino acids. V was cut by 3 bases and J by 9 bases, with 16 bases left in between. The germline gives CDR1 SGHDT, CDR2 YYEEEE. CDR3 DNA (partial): TGTGCCAGCAGCTACGGGGGGCGGAATATTGAG. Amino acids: CASSYGGRNIE. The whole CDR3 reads CASSYGGRNIEQFF.

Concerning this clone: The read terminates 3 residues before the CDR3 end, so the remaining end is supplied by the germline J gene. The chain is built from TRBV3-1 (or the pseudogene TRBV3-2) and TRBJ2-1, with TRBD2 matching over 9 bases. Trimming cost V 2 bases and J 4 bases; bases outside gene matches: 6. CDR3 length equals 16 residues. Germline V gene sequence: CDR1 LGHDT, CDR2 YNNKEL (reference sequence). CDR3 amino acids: CASSQLAGASYNEQFF. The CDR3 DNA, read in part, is TGTGCCAGCAGCCAATTAGCGGGAGCCTCTTACAATGAG.

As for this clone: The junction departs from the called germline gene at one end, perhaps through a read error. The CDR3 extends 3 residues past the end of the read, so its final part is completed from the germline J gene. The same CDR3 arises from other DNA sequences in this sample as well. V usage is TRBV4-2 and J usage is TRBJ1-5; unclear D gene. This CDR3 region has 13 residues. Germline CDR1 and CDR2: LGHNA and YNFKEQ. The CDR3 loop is CASSQAGGQPQHF. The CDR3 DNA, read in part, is TGCGCCAGCAGCCAAGCAGGTGGGCAGCCC.

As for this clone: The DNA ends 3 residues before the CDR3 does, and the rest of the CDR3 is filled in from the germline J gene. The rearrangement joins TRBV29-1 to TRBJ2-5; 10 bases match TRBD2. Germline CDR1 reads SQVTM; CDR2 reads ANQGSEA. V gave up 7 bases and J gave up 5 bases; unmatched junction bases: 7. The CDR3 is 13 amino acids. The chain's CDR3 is CSAPSGSEETQYF. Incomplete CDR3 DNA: TGCAGCGCTCCTAGCGGGAGCGAGGAGACC.

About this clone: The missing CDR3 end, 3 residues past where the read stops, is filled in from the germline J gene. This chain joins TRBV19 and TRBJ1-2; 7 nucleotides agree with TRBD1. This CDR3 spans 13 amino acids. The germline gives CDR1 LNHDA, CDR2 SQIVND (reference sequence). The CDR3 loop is CASSIDYRGGYTF. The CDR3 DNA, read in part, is TGTGCCAGTAGTATAGACTACAGGGGAGGC.

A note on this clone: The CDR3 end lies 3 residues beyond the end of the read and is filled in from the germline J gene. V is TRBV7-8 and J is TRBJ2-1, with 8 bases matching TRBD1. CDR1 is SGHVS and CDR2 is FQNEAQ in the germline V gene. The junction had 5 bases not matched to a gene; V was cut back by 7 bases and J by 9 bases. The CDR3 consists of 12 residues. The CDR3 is CASILDRGEQFF. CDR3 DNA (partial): TGTGCCAGCATCCTTGACAGGGGTGAG.

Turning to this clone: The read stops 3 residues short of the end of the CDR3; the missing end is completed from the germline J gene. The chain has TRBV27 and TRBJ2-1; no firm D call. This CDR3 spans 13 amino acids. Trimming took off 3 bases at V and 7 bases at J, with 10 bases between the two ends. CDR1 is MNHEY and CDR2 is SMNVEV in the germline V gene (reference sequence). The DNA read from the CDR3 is TGTGCCAGCAGTTTGATTAGCTTTAATGAG. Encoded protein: CASSLISFNE. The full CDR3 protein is CASSLISFNEQFF.

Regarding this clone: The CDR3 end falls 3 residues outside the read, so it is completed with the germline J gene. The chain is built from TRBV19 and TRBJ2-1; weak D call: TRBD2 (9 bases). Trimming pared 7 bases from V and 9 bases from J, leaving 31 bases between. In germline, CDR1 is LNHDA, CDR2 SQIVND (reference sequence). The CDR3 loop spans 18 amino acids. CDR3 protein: CASTRTGSGSGRGGEQFF. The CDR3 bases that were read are TGTGCCAGTACCCGGACAGGGTCTGGTAGCGGGAGAGGTGGTGAG.

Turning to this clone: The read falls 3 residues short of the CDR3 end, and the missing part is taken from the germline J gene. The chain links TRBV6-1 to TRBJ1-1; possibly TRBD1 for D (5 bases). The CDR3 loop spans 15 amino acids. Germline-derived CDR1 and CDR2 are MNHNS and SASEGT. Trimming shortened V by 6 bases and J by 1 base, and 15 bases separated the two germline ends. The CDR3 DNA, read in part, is TGTGCCAGCAGCGAACGTAGTACAGGGAACACTGAA. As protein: CASSERSTGNTE. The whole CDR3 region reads CASSERSTGNTEAFF.

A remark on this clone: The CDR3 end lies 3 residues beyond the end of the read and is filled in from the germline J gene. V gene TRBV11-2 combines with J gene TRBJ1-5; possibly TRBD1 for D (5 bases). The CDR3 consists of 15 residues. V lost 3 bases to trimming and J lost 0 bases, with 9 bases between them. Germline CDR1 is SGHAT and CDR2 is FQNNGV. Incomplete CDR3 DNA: TGTGCCAGCAGCTTCGGGGGGGATAGCAATCAGCCC. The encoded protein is CASSFGGDSNQP. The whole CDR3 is CASSFGGDSNQPQHF.

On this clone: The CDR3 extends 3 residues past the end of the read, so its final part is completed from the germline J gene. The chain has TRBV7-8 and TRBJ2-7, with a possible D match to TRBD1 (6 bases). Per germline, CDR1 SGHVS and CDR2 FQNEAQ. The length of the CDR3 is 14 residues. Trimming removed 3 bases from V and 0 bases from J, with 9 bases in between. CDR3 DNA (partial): TGTGCCAGCAGCTTGACAGGTAGCTCCTACGAG. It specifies CASSLTGSSYE. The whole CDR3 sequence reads CASSLTGSSYEQYF.

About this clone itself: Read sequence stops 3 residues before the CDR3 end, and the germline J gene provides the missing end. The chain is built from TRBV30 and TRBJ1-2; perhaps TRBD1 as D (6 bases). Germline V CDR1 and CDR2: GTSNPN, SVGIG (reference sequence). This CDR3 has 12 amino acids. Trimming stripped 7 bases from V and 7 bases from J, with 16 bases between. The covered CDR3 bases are TGTGCCTACTTCACAGGGCCAGGTGGC. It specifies CAYFTGPGG. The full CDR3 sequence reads CAYFTGPGGYTF.